A selection of T cell receptor beta chains follows, all from one sample in a study of blood T cell repertoires in COVID-19. Using immunoSEQ multiplex PCR, the repertoire was profiled, and TCRdb retains in-frame clones only, with some absent. The data show a few hundred thousand clones, with approximately 87% seen just once and roughly 6.2% held by the top ten. Sequencing was carried out using peripheral blood. Receptors were obtained from a man aged 55 to 70 who had recovered from COVID-19. Both conserved end residues are part of each CDR3. The D gene is left open where the match is weak. Expanded clones get a size class; other rows say once, few or many, or leave the size out.

D,J,V,size,DNA,CDR3
.,TRBJ2-5,TRBV6-5,.,TGTGCCAGCAGGGACTTCGAGACCCAGTACTTC,CASRDFETQYF
.,TRBJ1-3,TRBV6-5,.,TGTGCCAGCAGGGTACAGGGTGGTGGAAACACCATATATTTT,CASRVQGGGNTIYF
.,TRBJ2-7,TRBV6-1,.,TGTGCCAGCAGTGATTCCCGAGGAGGAGCCTACGAGCAGTACTTC,CASSDSRGGAYEQYF
.,TRBJ1-1,TRBV5-1,.,TGCGCCAGCAGCTTGGACGTCAACGGAGCTGAAGCTTTCTTT,CASSLDVNGAEAFF
TRBD2,TRBJ2-2,TRBV7-7,few,TGTGCCAGCACTATGGTAGCGGGGGCTGGCGGCACCGGGGAGCTGTTTTTT,CASTMVAGAGGTGELFF
TRBD2,TRBJ2-2,TRBV14,.,TGTGCCAGCAGCCAAGAACTAGCGGGAGTCGGGGAGCTGTTTTTT,CASSQELAGVGELFF
.,TRBJ1-1,TRBV11-2,few,TGTGCCAGCAGCTTAGCGTTTCCCCGGGGGGGAGATGGGAACACTGAAGCTTTCTTT,CASSLAFPRGGDGNTEAFF
TRBD1,TRBJ2-2,TRBV7-9,.,TGTGCCAGCAGCCGGGACAGGGACACCGGGGAGCTGTTTTTT,CASSRDRDTGELFF
.,TRBJ2-3,TRBV27,.,TGTGCCAGCACCTACCGGACTCCGTATGGAGATACGCAGTATTTT,CASTYRTPYGDTQYF
.,TRBJ2-7,TRBV11-2,.,TGTGCCAGCAGCTTAGAGGGAGGATACGAGCAGTACTTC,CASSLEGGYEQYF
.,TRBJ2-3,TRBV7-9,once,TGTGCCAGCAGCTTAACTACCCCGAACACAGATACGCAGTATTTT,CASSLTTPNTDTQYF
.,TRBJ1-6,TRBV9,.,TGTGCCAGCAGCTCCCCTTCAGGACTGGGACAAATCTATAATTCACCCCTCCACTTT,CASSSPSGLGQIYNSPLHF
.,TRBJ2-1,TRBV5-1,few,TGCGCCAGCAGCTTGGGGCGGGGAAATGAGCAGTTCTTC,CASSLGRGNEQFF
.,TRBJ2-6,TRBV19,.,TGTGCCAGTCGAGACTCTGGGGCCAACGTCCTGACTTTC,CASRDSGANVLTF
TRBD1,TRBJ1-2,TRBV7-2,.,TGTGCCAGCAGCGGCCGGGACAGGGGTTTTGGCTACACCTTC,CASSGRDRGFGYTF
TRBD1,TRBJ1-1,TRBV13,.,TGTGCCAGCAGCATGACAGGGGGCTTATCTTGGGAAGCTTTCTTT,CASSMTGGLSWEAFF
.,TRBJ2-3,TRBV30,.,TGTGCCTGGAGAACTCGGGGGGCCGGCACAGATACGCAGTATTTT,CAWRTRGAGTDTQYF
TRBD2,TRBJ2-1,TRBV6-1,.,TGTGCCAGCAGTGAAATGGCGGGGGGGAAATCCTACAATGAGCAGTTCTTC,CASSEMAGGKSYNEQFF
.,TRBJ1-2,TRBV10-3,.,TGTGCCATCAGTGAACAGGGAACAAACTATGGCTACACCTTC,CAISEQGTNYGYTF
TRBD2,TRBJ2-6,TRBV7-3,.,TGTGCCAGCAGCTTATTAGCGGGAGAACTCGGGGCCAACGTCCTGACTTTC,CASSLLAGELGANVLTF
TRBD2,TRBJ2-5,TRBV5-4,.,TGTGCCAGCAGCTTCCCCACTAGCGGAGAGACCCAGTACTTC,CASSFPTSGETQYF
.,TRBJ1-5,TRBV3-1/TRBV3-2,once,TGTGCCAGCAGCCAAGCGGTTAGCAATCAGCCCCAGCATTTT,CASSQAVSNQPQHF
TRBD2,TRBJ2-3,TRBV6-2/TRBV6-3,.,TGTGCCAGCAGTTGGAGTCCTAGCGGCATTTCCACAGATACGCAGTATTTT,CASSWSPSGISTDTQYF
TRBD1,TRBJ2-7,TRBV10-3,few,TGTGCCATCAGTGAGGACAGGGACGAGCAGTACTTC,CAISEDRDEQYF
.,TRBJ1-1,TRBV19,.,TGTGCCAGTAGTACCCGACAGATAATCTTT,CASSTRQIIF
.,TRBJ1-5,TRBV27,.,TGTGCCAGCCAATCCCGGGGGGATCGGAATCAGCCCCAGCATTTT,CASQSRGDRNQPQHF
.,TRBJ1-2,TRBV6-5,.,TGTGCCAGCCCCGGGGAAGACGGCTACACCTTC,CASPGEDGYTF
.,TRBJ1-1,TRBV4-3,.,TGCGCCAGCAGCCAAGATTACACGGGGAACACTGAAGCTTTCTTT,CASSQDYTGNTEAFF
.,TRBJ1-3,TRBV18,.,TGTGCCAGCTCACCACTTCTCGACAGCCGTACGTGGGGAAACACCATATATTTT,CASSPLLDSRTWGNTIYF
TRBD1,TRBJ2-3,TRBV24-1,.,TGTGCCACCGTGGGGACAGGGGGCACAGATACGCAGTATTTT,CATVGTGGTDTQYF
TRBD2,TRBJ2-1,TRBV14,.,TGTGCCAGCAGCCAAGATCTGGGCGGGAGGGCCGAGAATGAGCAGTTCTTC,CASSQDLGGRAENEQFF
.,TRBJ1-2,TRBV7-8,.,TGTGCCAGCAGCCATACCGCGGGGGTGGGCTACACCTTC,CASSHTAGVGYTF
.,TRBJ1-4,TRBV4-3,.,TGCGCCAGCAGCCAAACAAGTGCAACTAATGAAAAACTGTTTTTT,CASSQTSATNEKLFF
TRBD2,TRBJ2-5,TRBV7-8,.,TGTGCCACTGCGCCCAGACTAGCGGGGGGGCCGGAGACCCAGTACTTC,CATAPRLAGGPETQYF
.,TRBJ1-1,TRBV30,.,TGTGCCTGGAGGGACGGGGGAAACACTGAAGCTTTCTTT,CAWRDGGNTEAFF
.,TRBJ1-3,TRBV19,few,TGTGCCGGGAAGGACACGATCTCTGGAAACACCATATATTTT,CAGKDTISGNTIYF
.,TRBJ1-1,TRBV27,.,TGTGCCAGCAGTCGGGACTCCCGGGGCACTGAAGCTTTCTTT,CASSRDSRGTEAFF
.,TRBJ1-4,TRBV15,.,TGTGCCACCAGCAGAGCCACAGGGAAGGGAGAAAAACTGTTTTTT,CATSRATGKGEKLFF
TRBD2,TRBJ2-3,TRBV3-1/TRBV3-2,.,TGTGCCAGCAGCCAAGGACTAGCGGTAGATACGCAGTATTTT,CASSQGLAVDTQYF
.,TRBJ2-1,TRBV28,.,TGTGCCAGCAGGACACGCACAGGGACGGAGCAGTTCTTC,CASRTRTGTEQFF
.,TRBJ2-2,TRBV7-3,.,TGTGCCAGCAGCTTTAGGCGGGGGCTTAACACCGGGGAGCTGTTTTTT,CASSFRRGLNTGELFF
TRBD1,TRBJ2-6,TRBV7-9,.,TGTGCCAGCAGCTTAGCCGGGACAGGGGTTGGGGCCAACGTCCTGACTTTC,CASSLAGTGVGANVLTF
.,TRBJ1-5,TRBV4-3,.,TGCGCCAGCAGCCAAGATTGGCAGGGGCATCAGCCCCAGCATTTT,CASSQDWQGHQPQHF
.,TRBJ2-5,TRBV2,.,TGTGCCAGCCGCGGGGGAGGACAACAGGGGACCCAGTACTTC,CASRGGGQQGTQYF
TRBD2,TRBJ2-7,TRBV5-1,.,TGCGCCAGCAGCTCCGGGGGTAGCGGGAGCGAGCAGTACTTC,CASSSGGSGSEQYF
.,TRBJ2-7,TRBV5-1,.,TGCGCCAGCAGCTTAGCCTGGGGAGTCGACGAGCAGTACTTC,CASSLAWGVDEQYF
.,TRBJ2-2,TRBV10-3,.,TGTGCCATCAGCCCTCGAGCACCGAACACCGGGGAGCTGTTTTTT,CAISPRAPNTGELFF
.,TRBJ1-2,TRBV14,.,TGTGCCAGCAGCCAATTAGGGGTCTCTGGCTACACCTTC,CASSQLGVSGYTF
TRBD1,TRBJ1-6,TRBV18,.,TGTGCCAGCTCCAAGACAGGGGATTCACCCCTCCACTTT,CASSKTGDSPLHF
.,TRBJ2-3,TRBV5-4,.,TGTGCCGCTGGTTTAGTGGCAGATACGCAGTATTTT,CAAGLVADTQYF
.,TRBJ2-1,TRBV10-1,once,TGCGCCAGCAGTATTAGCGGAGTCCTTAATGAGCAGTTCTTC,CASSISGVLNEQFF
.,TRBJ1-4,TRBV3-1/TRBV3-2,.,TGTGCCAGCAGCCAGAGGGATGAAAAACTGTTTTTT,CASSQRDEKLFF
TRBD1,TRBJ2-1,TRBV19,.,TGTGCCAGTAGTACACTGGACAGGAGCAATGAGCAGTTCTTC,CASSTLDRSNEQFF
TRBD2,TRBJ2-1,TRBV4-3,.,TGCGCCAGCAGCCAAGCCCTAGCGGGGGTTGAGCAGTTCTTC,CASSQALAGVEQFF
.,TRBJ2-5,TRBV19,.,TGTGCCAGTAGTGGGCTCGAAGAGACCCAGTACTTC,CASSGLEETQYF
.,TRBJ2-5,TRBV20-1,.,TGCAGTGGGCAGGGGGGCGAGACCCAGTACTTC,CSGQGGETQYF
.,TRBJ2-7,TRBV30,.,TGTGCCTGGAACCAGGGGGGCGACGAGCAGTACTTC,CAWNQGGDEQYF
.,TRBJ1-1,TRBV27,.,TGTGCCAGCGTCTTTGGGGCCGATTATTTAAGGAACACTGAAGCTTTCTTT,CASVFGADYLRNTEAFF
TRBD1,TRBJ1-5,TRBV6-5,.,TGTGCCAGCAGAAGACAGGGAAATCAGCCCCAGCATTTT,CASRRQGNQPQHF